This T cell receptor (beta chain) was identified in a study of PD-1 blockade in classical Hodgkin lymphoma (dated by TCRdb to 2020 to 2022). In the study overall: Nivolumab dosing was 3 mg/kg intravenously every 2 weeks, continuing until either disease progression or unacceptable toxicity. To define a peripheral blood immune signature of response to PD-1 blockade in classical Hodgkin lymphoma, the study combined TCR beta sequencing with CyTOF. General study outcomes and caveats: Patients starting nivolumab less than 1 year after ASCT had lower diversity and were excluded from later analyses to avoid confounding by immune reconstitution. Baseline TCR diversity was reported to be lower in newly diagnosed patients than in healthy donors, and even lower in relapsed/refractory patients. A significant rise by C4D1 was seen in CD4+ but not CD8+ TCR diversity (p=0.0027 vs p=0.16), with the rise being most apparent in complete responders (p=0.02). The study was limited to a single clinical trial cohort, and causes of repertoire differences, possibly disease activity or prior therapy, remained undefined. Trial patients achieving complete response had baseline diversity similar to newly diagnosed patients, whereas partial responders and progressors had significantly lower diversity.

The Qiagen DNeasy kit was used to extract genomic DNA from unsorted PBMCs and from the negatively selected CD4+ and CD8+ fractions. Amplification of TCR beta CDR3 regions was done by immunoSEQ multiplex PCR with primers that anneal to V and J segments. Amplification bias was minimized using a synthetic immune receptor repertoire, and residual bias was removed computationally after sequencing. In the original analysis: Custom Python scripts were used to quantify repertoire diversity as the Shannon entropy index. Unsorted, CD4+ and CD8+ repertoires were examined separately, except in combined analyses, for which CD4+ and CD8+ sequences were merged in silico. Clonal expansion was defined as at least a 2-fold frequency increase after treatment relative to C1D1, with a pseudocount of 0.5 for undetected baseline clones. Singleton clones were defined as clones with 0 or 1 copy at C1D1, and non-singleton clones were defined as clones with 2 or more copies. By matching protein sequences in sorted samples from the same patient, clones expanded in unsorted samples were annotated as CD4+, CD8+ or unknown. Wilcoxon tests on paired samples were used to test changes in diversity from C1D1 to C4D1. TCRdb mirrors the immuneACCESS table, restricted to in-frame sequences. Some clones are absent from its copies; in checked studies, under half trace to an unresolved V gene, and the reason for the others is unknown. The DNA was the basis for D and trimming; V, J and clone size are from that table. A total of fewer than 110,000 clones appear in this sample, 85% to 90% of them only once. About 7.1% of the sample belongs to the ten largest clones.

Concerning this clone: What this receptor recognizes is not known. No base-level quality is on record; no much larger clone is a single base apart.

As encoded in the germline V gene, CDR1 is SGHRS while CDR2 is YFSETQ. The CDR3 numbers 15 residues from cysteine through phenylalanine. Of the read, only the CDR3 DNA is kept; its 45 bases are in frame from base 1. V gives up 5 bases and J gives up 1 base, and the segment between their germline ends measures 14 bases. The intended sense of this specimen's time point label: cycle 2 day 1 (C2D1) of nivolumab. Every trial patient had relapsed following autologous stem cell transplantation, and prior brentuximab vedotin exposure was what differed among cohorts A, B and C. The trial cohort included 56 patients with relapsed/refractory classical Hodgkin lymphoma, and each patient had a best overall response of complete response, partial response or progressive disease. In the multi-cohort phase II CheckMate 205 trial, trial patients received single-agent nivolumab. An independent review committee assessed best overall response by applying the 2007 International Working Group response criteria. Trial PBMCs were obtained immediately prior to nivolumab initiation (C1D1) and on therapy at cycle 2 day 1 and cycle 4 day 1. Peripheral blood was collected in 8 mL Vacutainer Cell Preparation Tubes, from which PBMCs were isolated by centrifugation and then cryopreserved.

The chain employs TRBV5-1 and TRBJ2-3, with TRBD2 as a weak D call on 6 bases. The sequence was collected from a human donor with classical Hodgkin lymphoma. The input for sequencing was peripheral blood mononuclear cells (PBMCs), taken before the second cycle of nivolumab. The DNA is TGCGCCAGCAGTATTATTACGGGGGGCACAGATACGCAGTATTTT. Its translation reads: CASSIITGGTDTQYF.